Listed here is a single T cell receptor (beta chain). Its specificity is unknown. The data were taken from a study of T-cell reconstitution after alpha-beta-depleted transplantation in children. Study observations and caveats: T-cell counts and diversity were attributed mostly to newly produced T cells one year after transplant.

The CDR3 consists of 16 residues. The V end lost 5 bases, the J end lost 7 bases, and 18 bases lay between the germline ends. CDR1 is SGHTA and CDR2 is FQGNSA in the germline V gene. Unique molecular identifiers featured in how the TCRbeta library was prepared. In TCRdb, the PCR reads were re-called with MiXCR into one record per CDR3 protein. This sample has 60,000 to 70,000 distinct CDR3 sequences, with approximately 5% found just once. The clonotype originates from a boy under two years old who had a stem cell transplant for acute myeloid leukemia, so the T cells may come from the graft donor. The chain is built from TRBV7-2 and TRBJ1-6, with a tentative D call TRBD1 (6 bases). The sample consisted of PBMCs, mostly from graft donor cells, taken 180 days after TCRalphabeta/CD19-depleted stem cell transplant. CDR3 amino acids: CASSLNGGGANSPLHF. The CDR3 nucleotides are TGTGCCAGCAGCCTCAATGGGGGGGGCGCGAATTCACCCCTCCACTTT.